A single sample is the source of the 21 T cell receptor beta chains below, sequenced in a study of cytomegalovirus exposure and HLA in healthy donors. 13 Jbeta primers and 60 Vbeta primers were used for the PCR. Generated by immunoSEQ multiplex PCR, the TCRdb table keeps only in-frame clones and is missing some. The top ten clones hold 1.5% to 2% of a sample with hundreds of thousands of clones, almost 80% of them seen once. The sequencing input was PBMCs. These receptors were obtained from a man aged 18 to 30 in good health and CMV-seronegative.

The rearrangement links TRBV5-1 to TRBJ2-2; 8 bases align to TRBD1. CDR1 is SGHRS and CDR2 is YFSETQ in the germline V gene. V trimming: 2 bases; J trimming: 2 bases; junction bases outside the gene matches: 5. The CDR3 spans 16 residues. CDR3 amino acids: CASSFPGGINTGELFF. Here the CDR3 DNA reads TGCGCCAGCAGCTTCCCAGGGGGCATCAACACCGGGGAGCTGTTTTTT.

V and J are TRBV14 and TRBJ1-1; no clear D gene. The CDR3 contains 14 residues. V lost 1 base and J lost 0, with 6 bases in between. Germline CDR1 reads SGHDN; CDR2 reads FVKESK. The CDR3 DNA reads as TGTGCCAGCAGCCAAGTCTCAGTGAACACTGAAGCTTTCTTT. Translating gives CASSQVSVNTEAFF.

This rearrangement joins TRBV5-8 to TRBJ1-4; maybe TRBD1 (6 bases). The CDR3 is made up of 15 amino acids. Germline loops: CDR1 SGHTS, CDR2 YDEGEE. The V gene lost 4 bases and the J gene lost 4 bases, with 14 bases spanning the gap. CDR3 sequence: CASSQLTGLNEKLFF. The DNA for the CDR3 is TGTGCCAGCAGCCAACTGACAGGTCTTAATGAAAAACTGTTTTTT.

V is TRBV6-5 and J is TRBJ1-1, with 7 nucleotides matching TRBD1. The CDR3 totals 14 residues. CDR1 MNHEY and CDR2 SVGAGI come from the germline V gene. Unmatched junction bases numbered 8, after V lost 4 bases and J lost 6 bases. This CDR3 reads CASSSGTARPEAFF. CDR3 in DNA: TGTGCCAGCAGTTCCGGGACAGCAAGGCCTGAAGCTTTCTTT.

This sequence joins TRBV6-5 and TRBJ2-7; 10 bases are shared with TRBD1. The germline V gene encodes CDR1 MNHEY and CDR2 SVGAGI. The CDR3 consists of 15 residues. The ends lost 7 bases at V and 1 base at J; junction bases unmatched: 7. The CDR3 DNA is TGTGCCAGCAAAAGCCGGGACAGGGGTTCCTACGAGCAGTACTTC. It yields the protein CASKSRDRGSYEQYF.

The CDR3 here is CASSSFFRGGPSTDTQYF. In nucleotides, the CDR3 is TGTGCCAGCAGTTCCTTTTTTAGGGGGGGGCCGAGCACAGATACGCAGTATTTT. The chain uses TRBV27 and TRBJ2-3; D is possibly TRBD2 (7 bases). Looked up from germline, CDR1 is MNHEY and CDR2 is SMNVEV (reference sequence). Trimming removed 4 bases at V and 0 bases at J, with 20 bases between. This CDR3 has 18 amino acids.

The chain links TRBV9 to TRBJ2-2; 15 nucleotides match TRBD2. CDR3 length equals 16 residues. Looked up from germline, CDR1 is SGDLS and CDR2 is YYNGEE. Trimming at V came to 3 bases and at J to 6 bases, leaving 3 bases not matched to a gene. CDR3 in amino acids: CASSGGLAGGPGELFF. As DNA, the CDR3 is TGTGCCAGCAGCGGGGGACTAGCGGGAGGCCCCGGGGAGCTGTTTTTT.

V usage is TRBV4-3 and J usage is TRBJ2-7; possible D gene TRBD2, 5 bases. This CDR3 is 13 amino acids long. CDR1 and CDR2 from the germline V gene are LGHNA and YSLEER. V lost 0 bases and J 7 bases, leaving 10 bases between the germline ends. Here the CDR3 reads CASSQEIGGEQYF. The CDR3 coding sequence is TGCGCCAGCAGCCAAGAGATCGGCGGGGAGCAGTACTTC.

This clone was seen a single time. The chain uses TRBV28 and TRBJ2-5; D remains unclear. The CDR3 covers 13 residues. With 3 bases removed from V and 2 bases from J, the gap between germline ends came to 7 bases. Germline CDR1 is MDHEN and CDR2 is SYDVKM. This chain's CDR3 is CASSFVQQETQYF. DNA of the CDR3: TGTGCCAGCAGTTTCGTCCAGCAAGAGACCCAGTACTTC. The entire variable domain, with the rest obtained from reference TRBV28 and TRBJ2-5, is as follows: DVKVTQSSRYLVKRTGEKVFLECVQDMDHENMFWYRQDPGLGLRLIYFSYDVKMKEKGDIPEGYSVSREKKERFSLILESASTNQTSMYLCASSFVQQETQYFGPGTRLLVL.

This clone was counted between two and nine times. The chain recombines TRBV7-9 with TRBJ2-7; 15 nucleotides match TRBD2. Trimming cost V 5 bases and J 0 bases; bases outside gene matches: 11. Per the germline V gene, CDR1 is SEHNR and CDR2 is FQNEAQ (reference sequence). There are 19 residues in the CDR3. CDR3 nucleotide sequence: TGTGCCAGCAGCCCGGGACTAGCGGGGGGCGCCGCGATCTCCTACGAGCAGTACTTC. Translating gives CASSPGLAGGAAISYEQYF.

Worth noting for this clone: A junction boundary mismatches the germline segment, possibly from a read error. This chain uses TRBV15 with TRBJ1-2; the match to TRBD1 covers 10 bases. The CDR3 has 15 amino acids. CDR1 is LNHNV and CDR2 is YYDKDF in the germline V gene (reference sequence). This CDR3 reads CATSTWTGGHYGYIF. The CDR3 region has the DNA TGTGCCACCAGCACATGGACAGGGGGGCACTATGGCTACATCTTC.

The chain couples TRBV29-1 to TRBJ2-7; D call uncertain. Trimming removed 4 bases at V and 3 bases at J, with 10 bases between. The germline CDR1 and CDR2 sequences are SQVTM and ANQGSEA. CDR3 length equals 12 residues. DNA for the CDR3: TGCAGCGTTGTCTCGGCTAGCTACGAGCAGTACTTC. Protein product: CSVVSASYEQYF.

This rearrangement joins TRBV29-1 to TRBJ2-5, with 7 bases aligning to TRBD1. V gave up 4 bases and J gave up 5 bases; unmatched junction bases: 13. The CDR3 consists of 15 residues. Germline lookup yields CDR1 SQVTM and CDR2 ANQGSEA. CDR3 amino acids: CSVGDRGQFRETQYF. The CDR3 DNA follows: TGCAGCGTTGGGGATAGGGGGCAGTTTAGGGAGACCCAGTACTTC. The full variable domain, in which reference TRBV29-1 and TRBJ2-5 provide the parts outside the CDR3, is SAVISQKPSRDICQRGTSLTIQCQVDSQVTMMFWYRQQPGQSLTLIATANQGSEATYESGFVIDKFPISRPNLTFSTLTVSNMSPEDSSIYLCSVGDRGQFRETQYFGPGTRLLVL.

The chain joins TRBV7-9 to TRBJ2-5, with D perhaps matching TRBD2 (5 bases). The germline V gene encodes CDR1 SEHNR and CDR2 FQNEAQ (reference sequence). This CDR3 has 14 residues. V lost 4 bases and J 3 bases, leaving 12 bases between the germline ends. The CDR3 sequence is CASSSSLGEETQYF. The CDR3 DNA is TGTGCCAGCAGCTCCTCACTAGGAGAAGAGACCCAGTACTTC.

The chain joins TRBV7-3 to TRBJ2-3, with 9 nucleotides matching TRBD2. Germline CDR1 SGHTA, CDR2 FQGTGA. With V trimmed by 5 bases and J by 3 bases, 6 bases remained unmatched. This CDR3 is 15 amino acids long. The CDR3 loop reads CASSDLAGDTDTQYF. CDR3 nucleotides: TGTGCCAGCAGCGACTTAGCGGGAGATACAGATACGCAGTATTTT.

The V and J genes are TRBV6-5 and TRBJ2-7; D might be TRBD1 (5 bases). The CDR3 is 14 residues long. The germline V gene encodes CDR1 MNHEY and CDR2 SVGAGI. The V end lost 5 bases, the J end lost 6 bases, and 17 bases lay between the germline ends. The CDR3 reads CASSVGDRAPEQYF. In DNA form, the CDR3 reads TGTGCCAGCAGTGTAGGGGATCGGGCCCCCGAGCAGTACTTC.

The V and J genes are TRBV6-1 and TRBJ2-1; the match to TRBD2 covers 7 bases. Germline CDR1 and CDR2: MNHNS and SASEGT. CDR3 size: 14 residues. J was trimmed by 7 bases and V by 1 base; bases with no gene match: 4. The CDR3 reads CASSEVGGGNEQFF. In DNA form, the CDR3 reads TGTGCCAGCAGTGAAGTTGGGGGAGGGAATGAGCAGTTCTTC.

This clone was seen at least ten times. The gene calls are TRBV19 and TRBJ1-5, with D unclear. Germline V gives CDR1 LNHDA, CDR2 SQIVND (reference sequence). This CDR3 comprises 15 residues. Trimming cost V 5 bases and J 0 bases, with 11 bases left between them. The DNA for the CDR3 is TGTGCCAGTAGTGGGCAGTACAATAGCAATCAGCCCCAGCATTTT. Its protein is CASSGQYNSNQPQHF.

This clone was seen only a few times. This CDR3 is CASSPDRSPNYGYTF. The DNA for the CDR3 is TGTGCCAGCTCACCCGACAGGTCACCTAACTATGGCTACACCTTC. The rearrangement links TRBV18 to TRBJ1-2, with D perhaps TRBD1 (6 bases). V lost 3 bases and J lost 0, with 11 bases in between. CDR1 and CDR2 from the germline V gene are KGHSH and LQKENI. The CDR3 sequence is 15 residues long.

The chain couples TRBV28 to TRBJ2-7; 9 bases map to TRBD1. Trimming at V came to 5 bases and at J to 5 bases, leaving 10 bases not matched to a gene. The CDR3 runs to 15 residues. Germline loops: CDR1 MDHEN, CDR2 SYDVKM. CDR3 region: CASSEAGTGSHEQYF. CDR3 bases: TGTGCCAGCAGTGAAGCCGGGACAGGGTCTCACGAGCAGTACTTC.

This chain connects TRBV7-8 to TRBJ2-6; D might be TRBD1 (6 bases). The ends were cut back, 4 bases at V and 0 bases at J, with 16 bases in the middle. Germline V lookup: CDR1 SGHVS, CDR2 FQNEAQ. The CDR3 consists of 18 residues. The CDR3: CASSSRTVGSSGANVLTF. DNA of the CDR3: TGTGCCAGCAGCTCCCGGACAGTCGGCAGCTCTGGGGCCAACGTCCTGACTTTC.